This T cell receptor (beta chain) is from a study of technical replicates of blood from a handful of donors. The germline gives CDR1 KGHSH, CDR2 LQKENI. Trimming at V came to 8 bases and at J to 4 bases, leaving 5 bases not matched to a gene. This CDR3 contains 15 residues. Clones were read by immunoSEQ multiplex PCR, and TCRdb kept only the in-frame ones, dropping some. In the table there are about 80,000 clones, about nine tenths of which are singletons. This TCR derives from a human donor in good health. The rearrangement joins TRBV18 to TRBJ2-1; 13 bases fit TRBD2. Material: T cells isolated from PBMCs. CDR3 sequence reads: CASIGTSGMYNEQFF. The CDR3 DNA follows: TGTGCCAGCATCGGGACTAGCGGGATGTACAATGAGCAGTTCTTC.